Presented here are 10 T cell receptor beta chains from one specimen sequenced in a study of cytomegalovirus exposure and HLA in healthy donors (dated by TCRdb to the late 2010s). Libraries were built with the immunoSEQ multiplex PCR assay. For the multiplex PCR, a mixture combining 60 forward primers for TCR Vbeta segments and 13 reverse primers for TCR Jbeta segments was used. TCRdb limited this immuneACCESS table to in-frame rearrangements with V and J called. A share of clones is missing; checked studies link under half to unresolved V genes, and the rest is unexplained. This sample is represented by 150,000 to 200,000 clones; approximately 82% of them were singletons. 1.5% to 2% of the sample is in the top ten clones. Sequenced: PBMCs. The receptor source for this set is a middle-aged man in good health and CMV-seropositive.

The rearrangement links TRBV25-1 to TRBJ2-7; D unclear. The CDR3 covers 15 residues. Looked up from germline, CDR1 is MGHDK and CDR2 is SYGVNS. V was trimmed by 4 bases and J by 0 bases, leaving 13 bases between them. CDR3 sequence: CASSARPGLSYEQYF. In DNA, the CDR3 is TGTGCCAGCAGTGCCCGACCGGGTCTCTCCTACGAGCAGTACTTC.

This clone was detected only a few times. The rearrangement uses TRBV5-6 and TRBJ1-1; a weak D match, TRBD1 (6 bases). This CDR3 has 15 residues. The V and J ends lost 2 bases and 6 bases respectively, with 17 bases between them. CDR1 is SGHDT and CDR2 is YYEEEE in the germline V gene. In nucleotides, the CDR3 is TGTGCCAGCAGCTTATACAGGGCGAGGCCCCCTGAAGCTTTCTTT. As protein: CASSLYRARPPEAFF.

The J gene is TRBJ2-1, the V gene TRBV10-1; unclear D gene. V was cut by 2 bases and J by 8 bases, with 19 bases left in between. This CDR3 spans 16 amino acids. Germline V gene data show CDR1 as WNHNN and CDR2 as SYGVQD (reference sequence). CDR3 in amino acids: CASSEVLLPTSDEQFF. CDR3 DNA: TGCGCCAGCAGTGAGGTTTTACTCCCCACTTCCGATGAGCAGTTCTTC.

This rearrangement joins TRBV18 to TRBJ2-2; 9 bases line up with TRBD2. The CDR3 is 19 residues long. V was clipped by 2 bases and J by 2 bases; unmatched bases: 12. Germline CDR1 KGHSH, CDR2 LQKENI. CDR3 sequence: CASSPRLNSGRSNTGELFF. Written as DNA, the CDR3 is TGTGCCAGCTCACCAAGGTTAAATAGCGGGAGATCCAACACCGGGGAGCTGTTTTTT.

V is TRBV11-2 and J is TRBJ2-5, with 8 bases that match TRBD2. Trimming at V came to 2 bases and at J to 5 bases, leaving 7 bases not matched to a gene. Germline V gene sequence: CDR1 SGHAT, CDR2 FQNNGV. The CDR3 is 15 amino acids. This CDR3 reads CASSLLGRGSETQYF. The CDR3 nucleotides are TGTGCCAGCAGCTTACTCGGGAGGGGATCGGAGACCCAGTACTTC.

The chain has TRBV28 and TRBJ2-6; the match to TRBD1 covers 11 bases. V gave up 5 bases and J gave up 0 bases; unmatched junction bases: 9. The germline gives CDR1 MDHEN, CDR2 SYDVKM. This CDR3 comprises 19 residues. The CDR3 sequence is CASSRPGQGAVSGANVLTF. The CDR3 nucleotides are TGTGCCAGCAGTCGGCCAGGACAGGGGGCGGTCTCTGGGGCCAACGTCCTGACTTTC.

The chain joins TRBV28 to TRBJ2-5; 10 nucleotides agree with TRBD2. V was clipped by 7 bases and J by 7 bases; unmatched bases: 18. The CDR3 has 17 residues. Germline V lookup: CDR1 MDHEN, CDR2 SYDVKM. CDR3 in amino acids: CASTSLGASGGAGTQYF. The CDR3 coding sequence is TGTGCCAGCACCTCTCTGGGGGCTAGCGGGGGCGCCGGGACCCAGTACTTC.

DNA for the CDR3: TGTGCCAGCTCCCGCGGGGGATCGGTGTATGGCTACACCTTC. It codes for CASSRGGSVYGYTF. The chain recombines TRBV18 with TRBJ1-2; D may be TRBD1 (5 bases). The germline V gene encodes CDR1 KGHSH and CDR2 LQKENI. V was cut by 6 bases and J by 5 bases, with 16 bases left in between. The CDR3 runs 14 residues. The entire variable domain, with the rest obtained from reference TRBV18 and TRBJ1-2, is as follows: NAGVMQNPRHLVRRRGQEARLRCSPMKGHSHVYWYRQLPEEGLKFMVYLQKENIIDESGMPKERFSAEFPKEGPSILRIQQVVRGDSAAYFCASSRGGSVYGYTFGSGTRLTVV.

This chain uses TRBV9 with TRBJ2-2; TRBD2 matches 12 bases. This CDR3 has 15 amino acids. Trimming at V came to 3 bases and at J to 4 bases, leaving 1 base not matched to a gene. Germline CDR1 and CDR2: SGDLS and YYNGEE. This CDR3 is CASSATSGSTGELFF. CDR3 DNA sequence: TGTGCCAGCAGCGCGACTAGCGGGAGCACCGGGGAGCTGTTTTTT.

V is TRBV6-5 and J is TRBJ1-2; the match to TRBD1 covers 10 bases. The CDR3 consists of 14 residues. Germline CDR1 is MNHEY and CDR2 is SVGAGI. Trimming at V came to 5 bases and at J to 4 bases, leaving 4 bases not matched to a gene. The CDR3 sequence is CASSEDRGPYGYTF. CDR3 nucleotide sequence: TGTGCCAGCAGTGAAGACAGGGGGCCCTATGGCTACACCTTC.